What follows are 19 T cell receptor beta chains derived from one specimen sequenced in a study of blood T cell repertoires in COVID-19 (dated by TCRdb to the early 2020s). Library method: the immunoSEQ multiplex PCR assay. What TCRdb holds here is the immuneACCESS table cut down to in-frame rearrangements. Part of the clones is not present; checked against another copy, under half of the missing clones reflect an unresolved V gene, and the others are unexplained. In all, the sample holds about 200,000 clones, and 80% to 85% of those were seen once. Over 6.5% of the sample belongs to the ten largest clones. Material: PBMCs or T cells enriched from blood (not recorded which). The origin of the receptors is a man aged 35 to 55 who had recovered from COVID-19.

This rearrangement joins TRBV7-2 to TRBJ1-5; tentative D call: TRBD1 (5 bases). V was cut by 5 bases and J by 2 bases, with 10 bases left in between. This CDR3 has 14 residues. Germline V gives CDR1 SGHTA, CDR2 FQGNSA. The CDR3 is CASSGGAGNQPQHF. The CDR3, as DNA: TGTGCCAGCAGCGGAGGGGCGGGCAATCAGCCCCAGCATTTT.

J is TRBJ1-5 and V is TRBV5-1; D not resolved. Trimming removed 4 bases from V and 5 bases from J, with 22 bases in between. The CDR3 spans 17 residues. CDR1 is SGHRS and CDR2 is YFSETQ in the germline V gene. DNA for the CDR3: TGCGCCAGCAGCACCGGGAGCCAACCGTCGAATTATCAGCCCCAGCATTTT. Its translation: CASSTGSQPSNYQPQHF.

The chain employs TRBV2 and TRBJ1-1; D is possibly TRBD1 (5 bases). This CDR3 spans 17 amino acids. Trimming stripped 0 bases from V and 2 bases from J, with 16 bases between. Germline values: CDR1 SNHLY, CDR2 FYNNEI. DNA of the CDR3: TGTGCCAGCAGTGAAGCGGCAGGGAGGGTAGTAAACACTGAAGCTTTCTTT. It specifies CASSEAAGRVVNTEAFF. Drawing the rest from reference TRBV2 and TRBJ1-1, the complete variable domain is EPEVTQTPSHQVTQMGQEVILRCVPISNHLYFYWYRQILGQKVEFLVSFYNNEISEKSEIFDDQFSVERPDGSNFTLKIRSTKLEDSAMYFCASSEAAGRVVNTEAFFGQGTRLTVV.

The sample holds one count of this clone. J is TRBJ1-2 and V is TRBV19; 11 bases line up with TRBD1. The CDR3 is 17 residues long. The V gene end was trimmed by 3 bases and the J gene end by 4 bases; junction bases not matched to a gene: 10. Germline assignment: CDR1 LNHDA and CDR2 SQIVND (reference sequence). DNA of the CDR3: TGTGCCAGTAGTATGGCGGGGACAGGGGGAATTGGCTATGGCTACACCTTC. Encoded protein: CASSMAGTGGIGYGYTF.

The chain links TRBV6-5 to TRBJ1-2, with D maybe TRBD1 (6 bases). The germline CDR1 and CDR2 sequences are MNHEY and SVGAGI. The germline V and J ends were trimmed by 6 bases and 3 bases, with 17 bases remaining between them. This CDR3 contains 15 residues. The CDR3 reads CASRPRGGWDYGYTF. For the CDR3, the DNA is TGTGCCAGCAGGCCCAGAGGGGGATGGGACTATGGCTACACCTTC.

This chain links TRBV7-2 with TRBJ2-7; 9 bases match TRBD2. CDR1 SGHTA and CDR2 FQGNSA come from the germline V gene. The CDR3 loop spans 14 amino acids. After removal of 2 bases from V and 3 bases from J, the junction contained 2 bases not matched to a gene. For the CDR3, the DNA is TGTGCCAGCAGCTTATCGCGGGGGGGCTACGAGCAGTACTTC. The encoded protein is CASSLSRGGYEQYF.

The chain is built from TRBV5-1 and TRBJ2-3, with D maybe TRBD1 (5 bases). V dropped 0 bases and J dropped 2 bases, with 7 bases sitting between them. CDR1 is SGHRS and CDR2 is YFSETQ in the germline V gene. The CDR3 loop spans 14 amino acids. CDR3 residues: CASSLAGHTDTQYF. For the CDR3, the DNA is TGCGCCAGCAGCTTGGCAGGACACACAGATACGCAGTATTTT. Full variable domain (rest looked up from reference TRBV5-1 and TRBJ2-3): KAGVTQTPRYLIKTRGQQVTLSCSPISGHRSVSWYQQTPGQGLQFLFEYFSETQRNKGNFPGRFSGRQFSNSRSEMNVSTLELGDSALYLCASSLAGHTDTQYFGPGTRLTVL.

The V and J genes are TRBV6-5 and TRBJ1-4, with 10 bases lining up with TRBD1. Germline lookup yields CDR1 MNHEY and CDR2 SVGAGI. After removal of 2 bases from V and 11 bases from J, the junction contained 8 bases not matched to a gene. The CDR3 is 15 residues long. The CDR3 sequence is CASSYQSTDRGKLFF. CDR3 sequence (DNA): TGTGCCAGCAGTTACCAGTCGACGGACAGGGGGAAACTGTTTTTT.

The chain joins TRBV5-1 to TRBJ1-6; D remains ambiguous. Germline loops: CDR1 SGHRS, CDR2 YFSETQ. Between the trimmed V and J ends, which lost 3 bases and 2 bases, there was a span of 12 bases. This CDR3 contains 16 residues. The CDR3 here is CASSYSGGAYNSPLHF. The CDR3 DNA reads as TGCGCCAGCAGCTACTCGGGTGGCGCCTATAATTCACCCCTCCACTTT.

The chain links TRBV5-4 to TRBJ2-1; D remains unclear. The CDR3 extends over 18 amino acids. The germline V gene has CDR1 SGHNT and CDR2 YYREEE (reference sequence). The V end was cut by 0 bases, the J end by 6 bases, with 22 bases between. This CDR3 reads CASSLAVFRGPTGNEQFF. CDR3 nucleotides: TGTGCCAGCAGCTTGGCCGTGTTTAGAGGCCCGACGGGCAATGAGCAGTTCTTC.

The V call is TRBV4-1, the J call TRBJ1-3; D gene ambiguous. With 0 bases removed from V and 0 bases from J, the gap between germline ends came to 9 bases. Germline V gene sequence: CDR1 MGHRA, CDR2 YSYEKL. The length of the CDR3 is 16 residues. The CDR3 coding sequence is TGCGCCAGCAGCCAAGAACGACGGGGCTCTGGAAACACCATATATTTT. Protein: CASSQERRGSGNTIYF.

This clone showed up just once. The chain has TRBV15 and TRBJ1-1; 11 bases map to TRBD1. V was clipped by 1 base and J by 1 base; unmatched bases: 11. The germline CDR1 and CDR2 sequences are LNHNV and YYDKDF (reference sequence). This CDR3 contains 19 residues. CDR3 in amino acids: CATSRGRSGTGGRNTEAFF. The CDR3 nucleotides read TGTGCCACCAGCAGAGGTCGATCCGGGACAGGGGGGAGGAACACTGAAGCTTTCTTT.

The rearrangement joins TRBV6-5 to TRBJ1-4, with a weak D call TRBD1 (5 bases). From germline, CDR1 is MNHEY and CDR2 SVGAGI. Trimming took off 3 bases at V and 10 bases at J, with 15 bases between the two ends. The CDR3 consists of 14 residues. The CDR3 reads CASSYKPRDRKLFF. CDR3 DNA sequence: TGTGCCAGCAGTTATAAGCCCAGGGATAGAAAACTGTTTTTT.

The V gene is TRBV5-1, the J gene TRBJ2-5, with D unresolved. The germline V gene encodes CDR1 SGHRS and CDR2 YFSETQ. CDR3 length equals 14 residues. The V and J ends lost 0 bases and 1 base respectively, with 7 bases between them. DNA for the CDR3: TGCGCCAGCAGCTTGGACACCTCCCAAGAGACCCAGTACTTC. Translated: CASSLDTSQETQYF.

The chain uses TRBV25-1 and TRBJ1-4; a possible D gene is TRBD1 (6 bases). The V gene's germline CDR1 is MGHDK and CDR2 SYGVNS. The CDR3 length is 15 residues. Trimming took 6 bases from V and 5 from J, leaving 16 bases between them. CDR3 sequence (DNA): TGTGCCAGCAGCGATGACAGGATATCCAATGAAAAACTGTTTTTT. Translating gives CASSDDRISNEKLFF. The variable domain in full, with the rest retrieved from reference TRBV25-1 and TRBJ1-4, is EADIYQTPRYLVIGTGKKITLECSQTMGHDKMYWYQQDPGMELHLIHYSYGVNSTEKGDLSSESTVSRIRTEHFPLTLESARPSHTSQYLCASSDDRISNEKLFFGSGTQLSVL.

The rearrangement uses TRBV4-1 and TRBJ2-2; 11 bases are shared with TRBD2. The V gene's germline CDR1 is MGHRA and CDR2 YSYEKL. The CDR3 has 17 residues. V gave up 4 bases and J gave up 4 bases; unmatched junction bases: 8. CDR3 DNA sequence: TGCGCCAGCAGCCGTAGCGGGGGGGCCGCGGGCACCGGGGAGCTGTTTTTT. Protein sequence: CASSRSGGAAGTGELFF.

In its sample, this clone was seen once. The chain joins TRBV5-1 to TRBJ2-1; D perhaps matches TRBD1 (6 bases). From germline, CDR1 is SGHRS and CDR2 YFSETQ. Trimming stripped 0 bases from V and 0 bases from J, with 7 bases between. CDR3 length: 15 residues. The CDR3 is CASSLEGDSYNEQFF. In DNA, the CDR3 is TGCGCCAGCAGCTTGGAGGGGGACTCCTACAATGAGCAGTTCTTC.

The chain joins TRBV6-5 to TRBJ1-2, with a possible D match to TRBD1 (5 bases). Germline V gene lookup returns CDR1 MNHEY and CDR2 SVGAGI. This CDR3 is 12 amino acids long. Trimming removed 6 bases from V and 5 bases from J, with 10 bases in between. The CDR3 DNA sequence: TGTGCCAGCAGCCCGGGGGGGTATGGCTACACCTTC. It specifies CASSPGGYGYTF.

The chain recombines TRBV5-1 with TRBJ2-1; 9 bases fit TRBD1. J was trimmed by 3 bases and V by 4 bases; bases with no gene match: 5. Germline CDR1 SGHRS, CDR2 YFSETQ. This CDR3 region has 15 residues. The CDR3 DNA sequence: TGCGCCAGCAGCGTGGGACAGGGAAACTACAATGAGCAGTTCTTC. Translation: CASSVGQGNYNEQFF. Looking up the rest from reference TRBV5-1 and TRBJ2-1 gives the full variable domain: KAGVTQTPRYLIKTRGQQVTLSCSPISGHRSVSWYQQTPGQGLQFLFEYFSETQRNKGNFPGRFSGRQFSNSRSEMNVSTLELGDSALYLCASSVGQGNYNEQFFGPGTRLTVL.